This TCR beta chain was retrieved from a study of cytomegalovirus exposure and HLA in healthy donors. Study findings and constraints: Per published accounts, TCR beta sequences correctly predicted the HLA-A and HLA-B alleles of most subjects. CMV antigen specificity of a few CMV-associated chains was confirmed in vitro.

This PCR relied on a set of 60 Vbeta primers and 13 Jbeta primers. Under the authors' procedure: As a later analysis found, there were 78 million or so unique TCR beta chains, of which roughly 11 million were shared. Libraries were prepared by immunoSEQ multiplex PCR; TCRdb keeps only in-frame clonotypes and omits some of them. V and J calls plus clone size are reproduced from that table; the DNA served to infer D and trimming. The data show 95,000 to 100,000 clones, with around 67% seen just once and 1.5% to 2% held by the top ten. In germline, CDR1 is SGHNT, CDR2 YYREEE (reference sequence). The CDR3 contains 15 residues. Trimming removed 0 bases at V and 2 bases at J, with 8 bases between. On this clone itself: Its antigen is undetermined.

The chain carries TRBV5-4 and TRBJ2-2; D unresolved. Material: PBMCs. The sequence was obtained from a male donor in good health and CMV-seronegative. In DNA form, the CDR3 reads TGTGCCAGCAGCTTGGATCCTCTCAACACCGGGGAGCTGTTTTTT. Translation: CASSLDPLNTGELFF.